A single sample is the source of the 18 T cell receptor beta chains below, sequenced in a study of cytomegalovirus exposure and HLA in healthy donors. 60 Vbeta and 13 Jbeta primers were used in PCR. Profiling relied on immunoSEQ multiplex PCR, and the TCRdb table lists in-frame clones only, not all of them. The sample holds about 200,000 clones, over 75% seen once. The sequenced sample consisted of PBMCs. Source of these receptors: a boy between 2 and 10 years old in good health and CMV-seronegative.

The J gene is TRBJ2-5, the V gene TRBV4-2; D remains ambiguous. V lost 5 bases, J lost 0 bases, and 13 bases lay in between. The CDR3 loop spans 15 amino acids. Germline V gene lookup returns CDR1 LGHNA and CDR2 YNFKEQ. The DNA of the CDR3 is TGTGCCAGCAGCGGTACACCCGGGTACCAAGAGACCCAGTACTTC. Protein: CASSGTPGYQETQYF.

V usage is TRBV5-5 and J usage is TRBJ2-5, with TRBD1 matching 7 bases. The length of the CDR3 is 15 residues. Germline CDR1 reads SGHKS; CDR2 reads YYEKEE (reference sequence). V lost 4 bases to trimming and J lost 1 base; unmatched junction nucleotides: 7. CDR3 DNA sequence: TGTGCCAGCAGCCGAACAGGGGCCTCCCAAGAGACCCAGTACTTC. Its translation is CASSRTGASQETQYF.

The V call is TRBV2, the J call TRBJ1-1; 7 nucleotides align to TRBD1. The germline V gene encodes CDR1 SNHLY and CDR2 FYNNEI. The length of the CDR3 is 13 residues. V lost 5 bases, J lost 4 bases, and 4 bases stayed unmatched. CDR3 loop: CASSKGAGTEAFF. The CDR3 DNA reads TGTGCCAGCAGTAAGGGGGCGGGCACTGAAGCTTTCTTT.

This CDR3 is CASSLLGGGAFF. In nucleotides, the CDR3 is TGTGCCAGCAGTTTATTGGGGGGGGGAGCTTTCTTT. The chain has TRBV6-5 and TRBJ1-1; possibly TRBD1 for D (5 bases). V was clipped by 4 bases and J by 10 bases, with 13 bases between them. The CDR3 has 12 residues. Germline assignment: CDR1 MNHEY and CDR2 SVGAGI.

This clone was seen a single time. The V and J genes are TRBV12-5 and TRBJ1-1, with a weak D call TRBD1 (6 bases). Germline V lookup: CDR1 LGHNT, CDR2 FRNRAP. Trimming removed 0 bases from V and 7 bases from J, with 18 bases in between. The CDR3 covers 16 residues. The CDR3 spells CASGLVRVGGLSEAFF. The CDR3 DNA reads as TGTGCTAGTGGTTTGGTACGAGTAGGGGGTTTAAGTGAAGCTTTCTTT.

The chain is built from TRBV7-2 and TRBJ2-5, with TRBD2 matching 12 bases. Near its end, the DNA agrees better with TRBJ2-7, so the J call may be wrong. The CDR3 sequence is 15 residues long. Germline V gene data show CDR1 as SGHTA and CDR2 as FQGNSA. The CDR3 here is CASSATSGGPYEQYF. The CDR3, as DNA: TGTGCCAGCAGCGCCACTAGCGGGGGGCCCTACGAGCAGTACTTC.

J is TRBJ2-5 and V is TRBV4-3, with 9 bases matching TRBD2. Germline loops: CDR1 LGHNA, CDR2 YSLEER. V lost 0 bases, J lost 3 bases, and 8 bases stayed unmatched. The CDR3 is made up of 17 amino acids. Here the CDR3 reads CASSQEFSGGNEETQYF. The CDR3, as DNA: TGCGCCAGCAGCCAAGAATTTAGCGGGGGAAACGAAGAGACCCAGTACTTC.

The chain joins TRBV9 to TRBJ2-6; D remains unclear. Trimming stripped 2 bases from V and 0 bases from J, with 18 bases between. CDR3 size: 19 residues. From germline, CDR1 is SGDLS and CDR2 YYNGEE. CDR3 coding DNA: TGTGCCAGCAGCGTTAGTGGCGGAGTCGACCACTCTGGGGCCAACGTCCTGACTTTC. It codes for CASSVSGGVDHSGANVLTF.

V usage is TRBV19 and J usage is TRBJ2-3, with TRBD1 matching over 12 bases. The V gene's germline CDR1 is LNHDA and CDR2 SQIVND (reference sequence). The length of the CDR3 is 17 residues. Germline trimming cut 1 base from V and 5 bases from J; bases unmatched to any gene: 7. The CDR3 region is CASSIGGTGGWRDTQYF. CDR3 DNA sequence: TGTGCCAGTAGTATAGGAGGGACAGGGGGCTGGAGAGATACGCAGTATTTT.

The gene calls are TRBV30 and TRBJ1-6; the match to TRBD1 covers 11 bases. Germline CDR1 reads GTSNPN; CDR2 reads SVGIG (reference sequence). V gave up 3 bases and J gave up 8 bases; unmatched junction bases: 0. This CDR3 contains 13 residues. Written as DNA, the CDR3 is TGTGCCTGGAGGGACAGGGGGCATTCACCCCTCCACTTT. It codes for CAWRDRGHSPLHF. Using reference TRBV30 and TRBJ1-6 for the parts outside the CDR3, the full variable domain is SQTIHQWPATLVQPVGSPLSLECTVEGTSNPNLYWYRQAAGRGLQLLFYSVGIGQISSEVPQNLSASRPQDRQFILSSKKLLLSDSGFYLCAWRDRGHSPLHFGNGTRLTVT.

Here the CDR3 reads CASSQDGTSGGDTQYF. The CDR3 region has the DNA TGTGCCAGCAGCCAAGATGGGACTAGCGGGGGTGATACGCAGTATTTT. V and J are TRBV4-2 and TRBJ2-3, with 14 nucleotides matching TRBD2. Germline V gene sequence: CDR1 LGHNA, CDR2 YNFKEQ. The CDR3 consists of 16 residues. V was clipped by 0 bases and J by 6 bases; unmatched bases: 2.

The chain uses TRBV27 and TRBJ1-5, with D possibly matching TRBD1 (5 bases). Germline lookup yields CDR1 MNHEY and CDR2 SMNVEV (reference sequence). Trimming removed 5 bases at V and 0 bases at J, with 8 bases between. There are 14 residues in the CDR3. CDR3 sequence reads: CASSSRDSNQPQHF. For the CDR3, the DNA is TGTGCCAGCAGTAGCAGGGATAGCAATCAGCCCCAGCATTTT.

This clone was observed a handful of times. The rearrangement links TRBV5-4 to TRBJ2-5; D gene unclear. This CDR3 comprises 17 residues. Germline V gives CDR1 SGHNT, CDR2 YYREEE (reference sequence). Trimming left V 2 bases short and J 4 bases short, with 21 bases between. The CDR3 is CASSFGSARQSSETQYF. Written as DNA, the CDR3 is TGTGCCAGCAGCTTCGGTTCTGCCAGGCAATCCTCAGAGACCCAGTACTTC.

V is TRBV9 and J is TRBJ2-3, with 9 bases that match TRBD2. This CDR3 spans 14 amino acids. The junction had 7 bases not matched to a gene; V was cut back by 6 bases and J by 5 bases. From germline, CDR1 is SGDLS and CDR2 YYNGEE. Written as DNA, the CDR3 is TGTGCCAGCACCCCGAGCGGGGGGAGAGATACGCAGTATTTT. The encoded protein is CASTPSGGRDTQYF.

The J gene is TRBJ2-5, the V gene TRBV2; 12 bases are shared with TRBD2. The CDR3 sequence is 15 residues long. Trimming cost V 6 bases and J 5 bases; bases outside gene matches: 7. Looked up from germline, CDR1 is SNHLY and CDR2 is FYNNEI. The CDR3 loop is CASRALAGGLETQYF. In DNA form, the CDR3 reads TGTGCCAGCAGAGCACTAGCGGGGGGTCTGGAGACCCAGTACTTC.

The V gene is TRBV4-3, the J gene TRBJ1-2; the match to TRBD1 covers 9 bases. Germline assignment: CDR1 LGHNA and CDR2 YSLEER. After removal of 0 bases from V and 4 bases from J, the junction contained 6 bases not matched to a gene. The CDR3 sequence is 16 residues long. In DNA, the CDR3 is TGCGCCAGCAGCCAAGATTGGACAGGGGAAATCTATGGCTACACCTTC. It specifies CASSQDWTGEIYGYTF.

This clone turned up a few times. The V and J genes are TRBV19 and TRBJ1-4; D ambiguous. The CDR3 is 15 amino acids. V dropped 2 bases and J dropped 3 bases, with 10 bases sitting between them. CDR1 is LNHDA and CDR2 is SQIVND in the germline V gene (reference sequence). CDR3 in amino acids: CASSIHGPANEKLFF. In nucleotides, the CDR3 is TGTGCCAGTAGTATACACGGTCCGGCTAATGAAAAACTGTTTTTT.

V and J are TRBV23-1 and TRBJ1-5, with unresolved D. TRBV23-1 falls under the ORF class, with uncertain function. Between the trimmed V and J ends, which lost 8 bases and 7 bases, there was a span of 21 bases. This CDR3 is built from 15 residues. CDR3: CASSKNAGIGQPQHF. In DNA form, the CDR3 reads TGCGCCAGCTCAAAAAACGCGGGGATCGGGCAGCCCCAGCATTTT.